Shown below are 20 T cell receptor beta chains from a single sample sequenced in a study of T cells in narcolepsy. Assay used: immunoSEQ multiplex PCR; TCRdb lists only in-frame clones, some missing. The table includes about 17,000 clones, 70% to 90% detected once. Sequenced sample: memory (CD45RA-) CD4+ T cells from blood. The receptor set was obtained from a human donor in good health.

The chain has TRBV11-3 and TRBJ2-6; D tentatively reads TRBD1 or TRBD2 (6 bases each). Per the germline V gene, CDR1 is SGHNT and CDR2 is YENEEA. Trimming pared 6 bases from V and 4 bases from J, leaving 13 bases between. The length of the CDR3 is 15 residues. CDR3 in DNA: TGTGCCAGCAGTCCCGGGGGCGCGGGGGCCAACGTCCTGACTTTC. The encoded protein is CASSPGGAGANVLTF.

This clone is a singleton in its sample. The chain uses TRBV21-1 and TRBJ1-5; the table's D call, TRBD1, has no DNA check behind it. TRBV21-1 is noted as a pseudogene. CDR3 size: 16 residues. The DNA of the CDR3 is TGTGCCAGCAGCAAAGTGGACAGCGATAGCAATCAGCCCCAGCATTTT. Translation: CASSKVDSDSNQPQHF.

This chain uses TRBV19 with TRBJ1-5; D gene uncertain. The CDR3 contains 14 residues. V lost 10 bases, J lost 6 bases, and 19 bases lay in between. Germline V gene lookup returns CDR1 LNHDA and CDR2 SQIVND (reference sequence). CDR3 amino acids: CATLGIVEGQPQHF. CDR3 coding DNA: TGTGCCACCTTGGGGATAGTTGAAGGTCAGCCCCAGCATTTT. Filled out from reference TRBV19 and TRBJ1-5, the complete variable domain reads DGGITQSPKYLFRKEGQNVTLSCEQNLNHDAMYWYRQDPGQGLRLIYYSQIVNDFQKGDIAEGYSVSREKKESFPLTVTSAQKNPTAFYLCATLGIVEGQPQHFGDGTRLSIL.

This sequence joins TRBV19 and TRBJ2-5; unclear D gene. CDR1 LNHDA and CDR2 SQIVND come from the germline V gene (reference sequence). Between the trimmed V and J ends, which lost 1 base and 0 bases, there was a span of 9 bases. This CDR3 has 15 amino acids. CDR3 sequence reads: CASSIARTDQETQYF. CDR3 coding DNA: TGTGCCAGTAGTATAGCTCGTACGGACCAAGAGACCCAGTACTTC.

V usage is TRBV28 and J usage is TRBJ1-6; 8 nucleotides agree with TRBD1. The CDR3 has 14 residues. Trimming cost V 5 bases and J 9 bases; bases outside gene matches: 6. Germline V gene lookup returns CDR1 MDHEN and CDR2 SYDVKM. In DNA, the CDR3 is TGTGCCAGCAGTGTCACAGGGGGGTTTTCACCCCTCCACTTT. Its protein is CASSVTGGFSPLHF.

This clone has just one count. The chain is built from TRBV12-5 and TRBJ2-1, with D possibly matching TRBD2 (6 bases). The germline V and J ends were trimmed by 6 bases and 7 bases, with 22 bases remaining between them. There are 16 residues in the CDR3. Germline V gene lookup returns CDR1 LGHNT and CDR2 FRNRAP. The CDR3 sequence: CASGPPSGGARNEQFF. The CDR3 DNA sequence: TGTGCTAGTGGACCTCCCTCCGGCGGGGCACGAAATGAGCAGTTCTTC.

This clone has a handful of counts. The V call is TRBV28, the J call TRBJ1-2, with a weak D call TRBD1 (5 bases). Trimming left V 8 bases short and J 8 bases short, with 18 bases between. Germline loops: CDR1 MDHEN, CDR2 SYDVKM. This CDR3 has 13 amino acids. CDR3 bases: TGTGCCAGCCGAACGGGGGGAGCGGAGGGCTACACCTTC. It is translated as CASRTGGAEGYTF.

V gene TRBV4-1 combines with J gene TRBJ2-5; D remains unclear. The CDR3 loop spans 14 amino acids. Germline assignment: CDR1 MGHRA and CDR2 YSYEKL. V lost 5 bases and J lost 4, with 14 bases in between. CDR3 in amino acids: CASSDRSTGETQYF. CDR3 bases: TGCGCCAGCAGCGATAGGTCGACGGGAGAGACCCAGTACTTC.

The CDR3 loop reads CASSMVGVSYEQYF. DNA for the CDR3: TGTGCCAGTAGTATGGTTGGGGTTTCCTACGAGCAGTACTTC. V is TRBV19 and J is TRBJ2-7, with unresolved D. This CDR3 spans 14 amino acids. CDR1 LNHDA and CDR2 SQIVND come from the germline V gene (reference sequence). The V end lost 3 bases, the J end lost 1 base, and 10 bases lay between the germline ends.

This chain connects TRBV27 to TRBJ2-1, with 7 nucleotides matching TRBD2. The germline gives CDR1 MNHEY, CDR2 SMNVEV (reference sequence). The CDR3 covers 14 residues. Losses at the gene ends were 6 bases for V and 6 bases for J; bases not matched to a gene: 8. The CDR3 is CASSRAGAANEQFF. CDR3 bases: TGTGCCAGCAGCAGGGCGGGAGCTGCCAATGAGCAGTTCTTC.

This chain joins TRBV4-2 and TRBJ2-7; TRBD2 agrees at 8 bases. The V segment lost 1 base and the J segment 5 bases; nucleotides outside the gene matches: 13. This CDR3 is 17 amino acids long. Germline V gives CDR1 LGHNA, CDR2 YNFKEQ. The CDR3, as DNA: TGTGCCAGCAGCCAAGGGGGTACTAGCGGCCGGAGGAACGAGCAGTACTTC. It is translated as CASSQGGTSGRRNEQYF.

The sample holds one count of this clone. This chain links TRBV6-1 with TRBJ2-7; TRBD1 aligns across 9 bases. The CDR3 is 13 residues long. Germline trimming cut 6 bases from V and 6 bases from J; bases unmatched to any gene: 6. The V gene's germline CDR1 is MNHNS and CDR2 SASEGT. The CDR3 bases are TGTGCCAGCAGGCGACAGGGGGGCGGCGAGCAGTACTTC. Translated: CASRRQGGGEQYF.

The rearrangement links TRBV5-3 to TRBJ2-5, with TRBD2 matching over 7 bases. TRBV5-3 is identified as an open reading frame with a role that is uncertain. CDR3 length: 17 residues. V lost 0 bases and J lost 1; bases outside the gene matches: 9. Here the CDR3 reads CARSLVLGLPSQETQYF. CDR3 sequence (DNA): TGTGCCAGAAGCTTGGTCTTGGGACTACCTTCCCAAGAGACCCAGTACTTC.

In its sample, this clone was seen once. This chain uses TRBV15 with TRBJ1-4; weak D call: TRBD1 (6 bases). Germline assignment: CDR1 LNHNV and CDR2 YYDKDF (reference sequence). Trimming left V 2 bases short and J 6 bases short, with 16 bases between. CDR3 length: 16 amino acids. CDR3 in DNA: TGTGCCACCAGCAGACCCGATCAGGGGCTATATGAAAAACTGTTTTTT. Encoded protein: CATSRPDQGLYEKLFF. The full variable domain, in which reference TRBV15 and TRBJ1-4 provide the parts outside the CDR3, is DAMVIQNPRYQVTQFGKPVTLSCSQTLNHNVMYWYQQKSSQAPKLLFHYYDKDFNNEADTPDNFQSRRPNTSFCFLDIRSPGLGDTAMYLCATSRPDQGLYEKLFFGSGTQLSVL.

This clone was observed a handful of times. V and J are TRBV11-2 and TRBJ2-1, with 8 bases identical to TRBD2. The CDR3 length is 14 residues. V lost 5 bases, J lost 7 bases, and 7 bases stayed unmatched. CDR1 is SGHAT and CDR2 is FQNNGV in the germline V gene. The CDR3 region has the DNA TGTGCCAGCAGCCAAGCGGGAGTCGTTAATGAGCAGTTCTTC. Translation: CASSQAGVVNEQFF.

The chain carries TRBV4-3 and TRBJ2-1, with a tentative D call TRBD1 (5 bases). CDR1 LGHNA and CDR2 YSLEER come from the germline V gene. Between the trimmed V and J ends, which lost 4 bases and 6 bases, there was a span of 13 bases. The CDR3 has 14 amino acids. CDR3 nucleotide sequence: TGCGCCAGCAGCCTGGACACTTCACGCAATGAGCAGTTCTTC. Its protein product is CASSLDTSRNEQFF.

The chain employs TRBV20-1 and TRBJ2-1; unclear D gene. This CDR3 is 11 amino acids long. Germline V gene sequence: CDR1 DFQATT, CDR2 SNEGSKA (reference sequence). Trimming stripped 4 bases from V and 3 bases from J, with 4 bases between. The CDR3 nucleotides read TGCAGTGCTACCCACTACAATGAGCAGTTCTTC. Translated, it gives CSATHYNEQFF.

CDR3: CASRQGAYSNQPQHF. CDR3 bases: TGTGCCAGTAGACAGGGGGCCTATAGCAATCAGCCCCAGCATTTT. This sequence joins TRBV19 and TRBJ1-5, with TRBD1 matching over 9 bases. The CDR3 sequence is 15 residues long. J lost 0 bases, V lost 6 bases, and 3 bases had no gene match. From germline, CDR1 is LNHDA and CDR2 SQIVND (reference sequence).

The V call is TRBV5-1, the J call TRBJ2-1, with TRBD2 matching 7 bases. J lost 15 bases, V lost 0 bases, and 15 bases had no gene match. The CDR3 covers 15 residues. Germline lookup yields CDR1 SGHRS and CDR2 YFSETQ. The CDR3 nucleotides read TGCGCCAGCAGCTTGGGAATTAGCGGGTCCCTGAGGCCGTTCTTC. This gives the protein CASSLGISGSLRPFF.

CDR3 bases: TGTGCTAGTGGTTCCGGCCCGCCCGGGATATCTGAAGCTTTCTTT. Protein: CASGSGPPGISEAFF. The chain carries TRBV12-5 and TRBJ1-1; D is uncertain. This CDR3 contains 15 residues. V was pared by 4 bases and J by 6 bases, with 18 bases between. Germline V CDR1 and CDR2: LGHNT, FRNRAP.